The sequence of this T cell receptor beta chain was determined in a study of blood T cells in healthy people across ages. With a J-beta primer mix and a sample-barcoded 5' primer, a second PCR ran about 7 to 12 cycles. TCRdb recomputed calls from the 5' RACE reads with MiXCR, one row per CDR3 protein. The sample records 1,100,000 or so distinct CDR3 sequences, 40% to 55% being singletons. With 0 bases clipped from V and 10 bases from J, the junction kept 12 bases outside the gene matches. Germline loops: CDR1 SGHRS, CDR2 YFSETQ. The CDR3 loop spans 16 amino acids. The rearrangement uses TRBV5-1 and TRBJ2-1; the match to TRBD2 covers 8 bases. What was sequenced was blood. The receptor was isolated from a woman in her sixties or seventies in good health. In DNA form, the CDR3 reads TGCGCCAGCAGCTTGGAGGGGACTAGGGACCGAAGCGAGCAGTTCTTC. Translating gives CASSLEGTRDRSEQFF.